This is a list of T cell receptor beta chains from one sample in a study of shared clonotypes between healthy human individuals. TCRdb's copy holds only in-frame clones and misses some; the assay was immunoSEQ multiplex PCR. The repertoire consists of approximately 510,000 clones, with about four fifths occurring once and the leading ten covering roughly 13%. Sequenced: PBMCs. The receptors originated from a woman between 40 and 55 years old in good health. Some clones in this sample may be carry-over from other donors' samples. The CDR3 runs from the conserved cysteine through the conserved F or W. A D gene is named only where the DNA matches it firmly. A row's size may be missing; if present it is once, few, many or a size class.

D gene | J gene | clone size | V gene | CDR3 protein | CDR3 DNA
. | TRBJ2-3 | . | TRBV18 | CASSPRQGSTDTQYF | TGTGCCAGCTCACCACGTCAGGGAAGCACAGATACGCAGTATTTT
. | TRBJ1-1 | . | TRBV4-2 | CASSQEYSRTEAFF | TGTGCCAGCAGCCAAGAGTACTCTAGGACTGAAGCTTTCTTT
. | TRBJ2-7 | . | TRBV19 | CASSMWTDGGVSYEQYF | TGTGCCAGTAGTATGTGGACAGATGGAGGGGTTTCCTACGAGCAGTACTTC
. | TRBJ2-2 | . | TRBV5-1 | CASSLEYGNVRTGELFF | TGCGCCAGCAGCTTGGAGTACGGGAATGTAAGGACCGGGGAGCTGTTTTTT
. | TRBJ1-1 | . | TRBV6-6 | CASSYGIRNTEAFF | TGTGCCAGCAGTTACGGTATCAGGAACACTGAAGCTTTCTTT
TRBD1 | TRBJ2-7 | . | TRBV5-4 | CASSWSGTAAYEQYF | TGTGCCAGCAGCTGGTCCGGGACAGCCGCCTACGAGCAGTACTTC
. | TRBJ1-5 | many | TRBV4-2 | CASSQDRAGYQPQHF | TGTGCCAGCAGCCAAGATAGGGCGGGGTATCAGCCCCAGCATTTT
. | TRBJ2-1 | . | TRBV4-2 | CASSQDKGEYEQFF | TGTGCCAGCAGCCAAGATAAGGGCGAGTATGAGCAGTTCTTC
. | TRBJ2-3 | . | TRBV19 | CASSSRRGGSTDTQYF | TGTGCCAGTAGTAGCCGCCGAGGCGGGAGCACAGATACGCAGTATTTT
. | TRBJ1-1 | once | TRBV6-5 | CASRASRQNTEAFF | TGTGCCAGCAGAGCCTCCCGCCAGAACACTGAAGCTTTCTTT
. | TRBJ2-1 | . | TRBV9 | CASSAGSLNEQFF | TGTGCCAGCAGCGCCGGTTCTCTCAATGAGCAGTTCTTC
. | TRBJ2-2 | . | TRBV5-8 | CASSSSRIYTGELFF | TGTGCCAGCAGCTCCTCAAGAATATACACCGGGGAGCTGTTTTTT
. | TRBJ2-1 | . | TRBV5-4 | CASSFPRNEQFF | TGTGCCAGCAGCTTCCCTAGGAATGAGCAGTTCTTC
TRBD1 | TRBJ1-3 | . | TRBV9 | CASSPHRGPGDTIYF | TGTGCCAGCAGCCCTCACAGGGGACCCGGGGACACCATATATTTT
. | TRBJ1-4 | . | TRBV2 | CASTELGEKLFF | TGTGCCAGCACGGAATTGGGAGAAAAACTGTTTTTT
. | TRBJ1-3 | . | TRBV5-8 | CASSFSRAGVGNTIYF | TGTGCCAGCAGCTTTTCTCGCGCCGGAGTGGGTAACACCATATATTTT
. | TRBJ2-2 | few | TRBV30 | CAWSGGLLSNTGELFF | TGTGCCTGGAGTGGGGGACTTCTTTCGAACACCGGGGAGCTGTTTTTT
TRBD2 | TRBJ2-2 | . | TRBV7-2 | CASSSGRGTGELFF | TGTGCCAGCAGCTCAGGGAGGGGAACCGGGGAGCTGTTTTTT
TRBD1 | TRBJ2-7 | . | TRBV6-1 | CASSSQSRQGAEQYF | TGTGCCAGCAGTTCCCAGAGCCGACAGGGTGCCGAGCAGTACTTC
TRBD1 | TRBJ1-2 | . | TRBV28 | CASGHRGGYTF | TGTGCCAGCGGGCACAGGGGTGGCTACACCTTC
. | TRBJ2-2 | . | TRBV28 | CASSPGGGTGELFF | TGTGCCAGCAGTCCAGGGGGGGGCACCGGGGAGCTGTTTTTT
TRBD2 | TRBJ2-3 | . | TRBV2 | CASTSGSSTDTQYF | TGTGCCAGCACTAGCGGTAGTAGCACAGATACGCAGTATTTT
. | TRBJ2-1 | . | TRBV9 | CASSAGGRADNEQFF | TGTGCCAGCAGCGCCGGGGGGCGGGCGGACAATGAGCAGTTCTTC
TRBD1 | TRBJ1-3 | . | TRBV27 | CASSPTGQGARGNTIYF | TGTGCCAGCAGTCCAACGGGACAGGGGGCGCGTGGAAACACCATATATTTT
. | TRBJ2-2 | once | TRBV7-2 | CASSFLSERDTGELFF | TGTGCCAGCAGCTTCCTCTCCGAGCGGGACACCGGGGAGCTGTTTTTT
TRBD1 | TRBJ1-3 | . | TRBV28 | CASSLIGGTSGNTIYF | TGTGCCAGCAGTTTAATAGGGGGCACGTCTGGAAACACCATATATTTT
TRBD1 | TRBJ2-5 | . | TRBV7-9 | CASSPGQYQETQYF | TGTGCCAGCAGCCCGGGACAGTACCAAGAGACCCAGTACTTC
. | TRBJ2-3 | . | TRBV7-9 | CASSLARGEGGTDTQYF | TGTGCCAGCAGCTTAGCGCGCGGGGAGGGGGGCACAGATACGCAGTATTTT
TRBD2 | TRBJ2-5 | . | TRBV27 | CASSLMRTSGRGGETQYF | TGTGCCAGCAGTTTAATGCGGACTAGCGGGAGAGGTGGGGAGACCCAGTACTTC
TRBD2 | TRBJ2-3 | . | TRBV11-2 | CASSLGLAGVGTDTQYF | TGTGCCAGCAGCCTGGGACTAGCGGGAGTCGGCACAGATACGCAGTATTTT
. | TRBJ1-2 | . | TRBV6-1 | CASSEFRTYRNYGYTF | TGTGCCAGCAGTGAATTTCGGACATACCGTAACTATGGCTACACCTTC